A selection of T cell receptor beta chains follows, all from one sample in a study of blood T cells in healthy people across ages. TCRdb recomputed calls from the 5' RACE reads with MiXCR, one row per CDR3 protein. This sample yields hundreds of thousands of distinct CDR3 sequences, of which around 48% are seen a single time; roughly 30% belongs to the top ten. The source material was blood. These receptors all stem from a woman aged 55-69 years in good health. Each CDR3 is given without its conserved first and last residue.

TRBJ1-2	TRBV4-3	ASSQDFERSYT
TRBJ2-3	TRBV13	ASSSGRGTGTQY
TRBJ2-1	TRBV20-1	SARDLASSSYNEQF
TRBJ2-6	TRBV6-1	ASSAAGGGSGANVLT
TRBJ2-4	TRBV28	ASSLWLGGQGYQQY
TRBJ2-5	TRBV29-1	SVVAGGGKTQY
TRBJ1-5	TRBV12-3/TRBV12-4	ASSLAAQQPQH
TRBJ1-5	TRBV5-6	ASSPGGRNQPQH
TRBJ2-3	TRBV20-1	SARDPAASSTDTQY
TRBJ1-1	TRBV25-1	ASRTETEAF
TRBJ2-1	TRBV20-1	SAPGEGSNYNEQF
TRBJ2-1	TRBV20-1	SARSTSGTGYNEQF
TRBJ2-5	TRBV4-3	ASSQDPPRSGTTAQETQY
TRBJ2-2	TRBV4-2	ASSQGDWRNTGELF
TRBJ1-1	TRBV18	ASSPRTAPNTEAF
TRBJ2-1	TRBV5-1	ASSESASVSSYNEQF
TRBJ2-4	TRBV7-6	ASSPQNSGIQY
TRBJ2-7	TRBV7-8	ASRFTGRDYEQY
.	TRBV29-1	SVTRDRSNEQY
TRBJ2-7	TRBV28	ASSIPRGLSYEQY
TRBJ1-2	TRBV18	ASSPLQGINYGYT
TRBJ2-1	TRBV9	ASSILAESYNEQF
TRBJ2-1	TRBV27	ASREREGFEQF
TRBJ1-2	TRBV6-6	ASTGQGSSDGYT
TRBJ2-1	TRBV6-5	ASSRSGFSNNEQF
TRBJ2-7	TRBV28	ANSIQGSVQY
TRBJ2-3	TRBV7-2	ASSYGFRADTQY
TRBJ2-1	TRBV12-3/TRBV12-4	ASSLKGDEQF
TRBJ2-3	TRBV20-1	SLQGSGTDTQY
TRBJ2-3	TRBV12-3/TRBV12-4	ASRLVTDTQY
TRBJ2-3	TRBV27	ASKPPRRAGLIDTQY
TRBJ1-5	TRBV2	ASSANRETQPQH
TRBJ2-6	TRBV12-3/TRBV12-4	ASRTGLEGANVLT
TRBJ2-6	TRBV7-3	ASSFRANVLT
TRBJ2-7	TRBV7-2	ASSKNRVSYEQY
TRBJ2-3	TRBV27	ASSFYPGTQY
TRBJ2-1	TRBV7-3	ASSYGAGYNEQF
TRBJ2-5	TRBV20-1	SARDAAKGEAQY
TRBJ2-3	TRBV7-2	ASSLAMGSGVGSTDTQY
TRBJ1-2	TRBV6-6	ASSYGQGNGGYT
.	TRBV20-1	SARRDYEQY
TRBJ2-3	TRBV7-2	ASKVAGTTDTQY
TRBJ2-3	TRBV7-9	ASSLAGGQDTQY
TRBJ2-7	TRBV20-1	SARDPLAGSYNEQY
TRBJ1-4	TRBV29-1	SAIGEKLF
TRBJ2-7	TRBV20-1	GAVPDNVEQY
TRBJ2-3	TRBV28	ATVAVPTDTQY
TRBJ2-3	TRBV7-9	ASSPWGQGTDTQY
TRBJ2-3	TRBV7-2	ASSFGQGARRNTDTQY
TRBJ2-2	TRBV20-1	SARDPRGPGELF
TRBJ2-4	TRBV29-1	SALRQAKNIQY
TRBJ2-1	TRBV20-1	SVASGSKDNEQF
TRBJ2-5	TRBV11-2	ASSSLTGTSSAQY